Shown below are 29 T cell receptor beta chains from a single sample sequenced in a study of blood T cell repertoires in COVID-19. Clones were sequenced by immunoSEQ multiplex PCR, and TCRdb holds only the in-frame ones, with some missing. The sample lists tens of thousands of clones, 84% seen once, with over 30% in the top ten. Sequences were obtained from peripheral blood. The receptor set was obtained from a man aged 65 to 85 with acute or convalescent COVID-19.

The V call is TRBV7-9, the J call TRBJ2-3; 8 bases match TRBD2. This CDR3 contains 14 residues. Germline V CDR1 and CDR2: SEHNR, FQNEAQ (reference sequence). The ends lost 5 bases at V and 3 bases at J; junction bases unmatched: 4. The CDR3 nucleotides read TGTGCCAGCAGCCATGGCGGGGGGACAGATACGCAGTATTTT. It yields the protein CASSHGGGTDTQYF.

The chain has TRBV15 and TRBJ2-5, with TRBD2 as a possible D gene (6 bases). V was pared by 0 bases and J by 7 bases, with 12 bases between. Germline-derived CDR1 and CDR2 are LNHNV and YYDKDF (reference sequence). CDR3 length: 14 residues. This CDR3 is CATSRELAGGTQYF. The CDR3 DNA follows: TGTGCCACCAGCAGAGAGCTAGCCGGGGGGACCCAGTACTTC.

The V call is TRBV7-9, the J call TRBJ2-1; TRBD1 aligns across 9 bases. V was clipped by 1 base and J by 9 bases; unmatched bases: 10. Germline lookup yields CDR1 SEHNR and CDR2 FQNEAQ (reference sequence). This CDR3 region has 16 residues. CDR3 protein: CASSLVAGTGSGEQFF. The CDR3 DNA sequence: TGTGCCAGCAGCTTAGTGGCCGGGACAGGGTCGGGTGAGCAGTTCTTC.

This chain joins TRBV11-2 and TRBJ1-1; 7 bases map to TRBD1. Germline V gene lookup returns CDR1 SGHAT and CDR2 FQNNGV. The V segment lost 5 bases and the J segment 7 bases; nucleotides outside the gene matches: 13. There are 15 residues in the CDR3. The CDR3 loop reads CASSQDRMGGNEAFF. In nucleotides, the CDR3 is TGTGCCAGCAGCCAGGACAGGATGGGGGGTAATGAAGCTTTCTTT.

This sequence joins TRBV10-2 and TRBJ1-2; 7 nucleotides match TRBD1. The CDR3 length is 13 residues. Looked up from germline, CDR1 is WSHSY and CDR2 is SAAADI. The ends lost 2 bases at V and 4 bases at J; junction bases unmatched: 1. The CDR3 is CASSEPGGYGYTF. The CDR3 coding sequence is TGCGCCAGCAGTGAGCCAGGGGGCTATGGCTACACCTTC.

This chain links TRBV6-5 with TRBJ1-4, with a weak D call TRBD1 (6 bases). Germline V CDR1 and CDR2: MNHEY, SVGAGI. The V and J ends lost 6 bases and 5 bases respectively, with 13 bases between them. The CDR3 runs to 14 residues. The CDR3: CASSLQGRNEKLFF. The CDR3 DNA sequence: TGTGCCAGCAGCTTACAGGGTCGAAATGAAAAACTGTTTTTT.

Points on this clone: An end of the junction does not agree with germline; a read error may underlie this. The rearrangement joins TRBV10-3 to TRBJ2-1; possible D gene TRBD1, 6 bases. The germline V gene has CDR1 ENHRY and CDR2 SYGVKD. The CDR3 spans 12 residues. CDR3 loop: CAISETGFDRVF. The CDR3 DNA reads as TGTGCCATCAGTGAGACAGGGTTTGATCGGGTCTTC.

DNA for the CDR3: TGTGCCACCAGCGACCCTATGATCGGGGGGCACACAGATACGCAGTATTTT. Its protein is CATSDPMIGGHTDTQYF. The gene calls are TRBV15 and TRBJ2-3; D is possibly TRBD2 (7 bases). Germline V gene lookup returns CDR1 LNHNV and CDR2 YYDKDF (reference sequence). Trimming took off 5 bases at V and 2 bases at J, with 20 bases between the two ends. This CDR3 has 17 amino acids.

The V and J genes are TRBV7-2 and TRBJ2-1, with 8 bases fitting TRBD2. V lost 5 bases and J lost 10; bases outside the gene matches: 13. Germline CDR1 SGHTA, CDR2 FQGNSA. The CDR3 is 15 amino acids. CDR3 in amino acids: CASSPPPAGVSEQFF. The CDR3 DNA reads TGTGCCAGCAGCCCACCCCCAGCGGGAGTAAGCGAGCAGTTCTTC.

The chain links TRBV3-1 (or the pseudogene TRBV3-2) to TRBJ1-1; perhaps TRBD1 as D (5 bases). V gave up 0 bases and J gave up 5 bases, with 13 bases separating them. CDR1 and CDR2 from the germline V gene are LGHDT and YNNKEL (reference sequence). The CDR3 has 15 amino acids. CDR3 nucleotide sequence: TGTGCCAGCAGCCAAGATGGGGCAGGGCTTACTGAAGCTTTCTTT. Translated, it gives CASSQDGAGLTEAFF.

CDR3 loop: CASRASGKEWETQYF. The CDR3 DNA reads TGCGCCAGCAGGGCTAGCGGAAAGGAGTGGGAGACCCAGTACTTC. This chain links TRBV10-2 with TRBJ2-5; 7 positions match TRBD2. This CDR3 has 15 amino acids. V was pared by 6 bases and J by 5 bases, with 12 bases of the junction left unmatched. The germline V gene encodes CDR1 WSHSY and CDR2 SAAADI.

The chain combines TRBV28 with TRBJ1-4; TRBD1 matches 9 bases. Per germline, CDR1 MDHEN and CDR2 SYDVKM. The junction had 5 bases not matched to a gene; V was cut back by 11 bases and J by 4 bases. The CDR3 totals 13 residues. This CDR3 reads CAGATGGNEKLFF. The CDR3 DNA reads as TGTGCCGGCGCGACAGGGGGTAATGAAAAACTGTTTTTT.

This clone was seen only a few times. The CDR3, as DNA: TGTGCCAGCAGCCGAGATTTAACAGGGAGCTATGGCTACACCTTC. Protein sequence: CASSRDLTGSYGYTF. The genes are TRBV5-4 and TRBJ1-2, with D perhaps matching TRBD1 (6 bases). The CDR3 extends over 15 amino acids. The V end lost 4 bases, the J end lost 4 bases, and 17 bases lay between the germline ends. CDR1 and CDR2 (germline): SGHNT, YYREEE (reference sequence). The entire variable domain, with the rest obtained from reference TRBV5-4 and TRBJ1-2, is as follows: ETGVTQSPTHLIKTRGQQVTLRCSSQSGHNTVSWYQQALGQGPQFIFQYYREEENGRGNFPPRFSGLQFPNYSSELNVNALELDDSALYLCASSRDLTGSYGYTFGSGTRLTVV.

The J gene is TRBJ1-4, the V gene TRBV7-8; D not resolved. Trimming shortened V by 5 bases and J by 8 bases, and 18 bases separated the two germline ends. The CDR3 is made up of 15 amino acids. Per the germline V gene, CDR1 is SGHVS and CDR2 is FQNEAQ. CDR3 nucleotide sequence: TGTGCCAGCAGCGACCCGGGAGGTGGGAGCGAAAAACTGTTTTTT. Translation: CASSDPGGGSEKLFF. The complete variable domain, with remaining parts taken from reference TRBV7-8 and TRBJ1-4, reads GAGVSQSPRYKVAKRGQDVALRCDPISGHVSLFWYQQALGQGPEFLTYFQNEAQLDKSGLPSDRFFAERPEGSVSTLKIQRTQQEDSAVYLCASSDPGGGSEKLFFGSGTQLSVL.

This chain joins TRBV5-1 and TRBJ2-7; tentative D call: TRBD2 (6 bases). The V end lost 2 bases, the J end lost 0 bases, and 15 bases lay between the germline ends. Germline V gives CDR1 SGHRS, CDR2 YFSETQ. CDR3 length: 16 residues. CDR3: CASSLASGLTSYEQYF. In DNA form, the CDR3 reads TGCGCCAGCAGCTTAGCCTCGGGACTCACCTCCTACGAGCAGTACTTC.

The chain has TRBV3-1 (or the pseudogene TRBV3-2) and TRBJ1-2; TRBD1 matches 8 bases. The V gene end was trimmed by 2 bases and the J gene end by 8 bases; junction bases not matched to a gene: 10. Germline V gene data show CDR1 as LGHDT and CDR2 as YNNKEL (reference sequence). The CDR3 runs to 15 residues. CDR3 loop: CASSQLVTGEGGYTF. CDR3 in DNA: TGTGCCAGCAGCCAATTGGTGACAGGGGAGGGCGGCTACACCTTC.

The chain has TRBV2 and TRBJ2-5, with 9 bases that match TRBD2. The V gene's germline CDR1 is SNHLY and CDR2 FYNNEI. With V trimmed by 8 bases and J by 5 bases, 15 bases remained unmatched. CDR3 size: 16 residues. The CDR3 DNA follows: TGTGCCAGCCTGGGGACTACAAGCGGGAGGAGGGAGACCCAGTACTTC. This encodes CASLGTTSGRRETQYF.

The chain recombines TRBV28 with TRBJ1-1, with 7 bases fitting TRBD1. Per the germline V gene, CDR1 is MDHEN and CDR2 is SYDVKM. V lost 5 bases and J lost 0; bases outside the gene matches: 12. CDR3 length: 17 residues. The CDR3 sequence is CASSPTRTGLLNTEAFF. The CDR3 DNA follows: TGTGCCAGCAGTCCGACTCGGACAGGATTATTGAACACTGAAGCTTTCTTT.

The chain recombines TRBV7-2 with TRBJ1-5; D is unclear. The germline V gene has CDR1 SGHTA and CDR2 FQGNSA. V was trimmed by 2 bases and J by 7 bases, leaving 12 bases between them. This CDR3 comprises 14 residues. CDR3 in DNA: TGTGCCAGCAGCTTAAGCCCGGTGAGCCAGCCCCAGCATTTT. Amino acids: CASSLSPVSQPQHF.

The chain joins TRBV28 to TRBJ2-1, with a weak D call TRBD2 (6 bases). The CDR3 is 16 residues long. Between the trimmed V and J ends, which lost 7 bases and 7 bases, there was a span of 23 bases. The germline CDR1 and CDR2 sequences are MDHEN and SYDVKM. This CDR3 reads CASTPRGDGRGNEQFF. The CDR3 DNA reads TGTGCCAGCACCCCTCGTGGGGACGGCCGGGGGAATGAGCAGTTCTTC.

About this clone itself: The junction shows a germline mismatch at one end, possibly a read error. V is TRBV6-1 and J is TRBJ1-5; no clear D. The V gene's germline CDR1 is MNHNS and CDR2 SASEGT. This CDR3 is 12 amino acids long. The CDR3 DNA is TGTGCCAGCCGTGAAACAATCCAGCCCCAGCATTTT. It encodes CASRETIQPQHF.

This clone was counted once. The V call is TRBV7-2, the J call TRBJ2-2; 10 bases align to TRBD2. V trimming: 2 bases; J trimming: 0 bases; junction bases outside the gene matches: 3. The germline gives CDR1 SGHTA, CDR2 FQGNSA. This CDR3 is built from 17 residues. The CDR3 region is CASSLRTSGSNTGELFF. The CDR3 DNA follows: TGTGCCAGCAGCTTACGGACTAGCGGATCGAACACCGGGGAGCTGTTTTTT.

The rearrangement links TRBV4-1 to TRBJ1-4, with 9 bases that match TRBD1. The CDR3 consists of 15 residues. The V and J ends lost 3 bases and 5 bases, in that order; junction bases with no gene match: 4. Germline-derived CDR1 and CDR2 are MGHRA and YSYEKL. The CDR3 nucleotides are TGCGCCAGCAGCCAGGCCGGGACAGGGAATGAAAAACTGTTTTTT. Its protein is CASSQAGTGNEKLFF.

The chain recombines TRBV15 with TRBJ2-1; no firm D call. Per the germline V gene, CDR1 is LNHNV and CDR2 is YYDKDF (reference sequence). The CDR3 is 14 amino acids. V dropped 0 bases and J dropped 4 bases, with 7 bases sitting between them. The CDR3 region is CATSRESLYNEQFF. The CDR3 DNA follows: TGTGCCACCAGCAGAGAAAGCCTATACAATGAGCAGTTCTTC.

The chain joins TRBV7-2 to TRBJ2-1; 7 bases line up with TRBD2. Germline CDR1 reads SGHTA; CDR2 reads FQGNSA. The CDR3 length is 14 residues. V gave up 4 bases and J gave up 2 bases; unmatched junction bases: 2. CDR3 sequence reads: CASSSAGPYNEQFF. Here the CDR3 DNA reads TGTGCCAGCAGCTCAGCGGGGCCCTACAATGAGCAGTTCTTC. Together with reference TRBV7-2 and TRBJ2-1, the CDR3 gives the full variable domain: GAGVSQSPSNKVTEKGKDVELRCDPISGHTALYWYRQSLGQGLEFLIYFQGNSAPDKSGLPSDRFSAERTGGSVSTLTIQRTQQEDSAVYLCASSSAGPYNEQFFGPGTRLTVL.

V and J are TRBV7-2 and TRBJ2-1; 10 bases map to TRBD2. Per the germline V gene, CDR1 is SGHTA and CDR2 is FQGNSA. V lost 5 bases, J lost 5 bases, and 6 bases stayed unmatched. This CDR3 is 15 amino acids long. DNA of the CDR3: TGTGCCAGCAGCGTAAGCGGGAGGGAAGACAATGAGCAGTTCTTC. Protein: CASSVSGREDNEQFF.

This chain connects TRBV7-8 to TRBJ1-5, with 9 bases that match TRBD1. The ends lost 5 bases at V and 2 bases at J; junction bases unmatched: 10. Looked up from germline, CDR1 is SGHVS and CDR2 is FQNEAQ. The CDR3 is 17 amino acids. The CDR3 region is CASSPRGDRDGNQPQHF. CDR3 in DNA: TGTGCCAGCAGCCCCCGAGGGGACAGGGATGGCAATCAGCCCCAGCATTTT.

This rearrangement joins TRBV27 to TRBJ2-1; TRBD2 matches 9 bases. CDR1 is MNHEY, CDR2 SMNVEV, per germline (reference sequence). The CDR3 contains 19 residues. The ends lost 4 bases at V and 3 bases at J; junction bases unmatched: 16. The CDR3 loop is CASSSGGRGGLLFYNEQFF. Here the CDR3 DNA reads TGTGCCAGCAGTTCCGGTGGGCGGGGGGGCCTACTATTCTACAATGAGCAGTTCTTC.

The J gene is TRBJ2-2, the V gene TRBV2; 10 bases are a match to TRBD1. Germline CDR1 and CDR2: SNHLY and FYNNEI. The CDR3 sequence is 14 residues long. After removal of 8 bases from V and 7 bases from J, the junction contained 7 bases not matched to a gene. CDR3 protein: CASVGQGKVGELFF. CDR3 DNA: TGTGCCAGCGTGGGACAGGGGAAAGTCGGGGAGCTGTTTTTT. Using reference TRBV2 and TRBJ2-2 for the parts outside the CDR3, the full variable domain is EPEVTQTPSHQVTQMGQEVILRCVPISNHLYFYWYRQILGQKVEFLVSFYNNEISEKSEIFDDQFSVERPDGSNFTLKIRSTKLEDSAMYFCASVGQGKVGELFFGEGSRLTVL.